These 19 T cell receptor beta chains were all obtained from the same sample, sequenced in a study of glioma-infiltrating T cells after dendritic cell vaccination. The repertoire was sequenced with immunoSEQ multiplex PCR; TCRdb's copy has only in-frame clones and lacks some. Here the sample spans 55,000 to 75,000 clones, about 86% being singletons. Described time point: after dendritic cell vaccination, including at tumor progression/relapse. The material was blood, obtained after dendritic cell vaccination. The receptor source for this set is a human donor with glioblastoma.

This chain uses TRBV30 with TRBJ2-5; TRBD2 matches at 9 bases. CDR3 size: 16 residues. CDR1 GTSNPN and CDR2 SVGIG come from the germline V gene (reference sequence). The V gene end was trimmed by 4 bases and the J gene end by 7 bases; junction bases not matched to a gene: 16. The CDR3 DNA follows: TGTGCCTGGACCCACCAAGGGCGGGGGGGCCCAGGGACCCAGTACTTC. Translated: CAWTHQGRGGPGTQYF.

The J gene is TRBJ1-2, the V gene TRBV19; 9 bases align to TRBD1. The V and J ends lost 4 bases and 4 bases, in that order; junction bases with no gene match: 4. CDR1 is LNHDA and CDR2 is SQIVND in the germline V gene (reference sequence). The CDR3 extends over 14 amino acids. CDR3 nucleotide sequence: TGTGCCAGTAGTACCCGGGACAGGGTCTATGGCTACACCTTC. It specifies CASSTRDRVYGYTF. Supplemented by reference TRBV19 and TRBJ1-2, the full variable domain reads DGGITQSPKYLFRKEGQNVTLSCEQNLNHDAMYWYRQDPGQGLRLIYYSQIVNDFQKGDIAEGYSVSREKKESFPLTVTSAQKNPTAFYLCASSTRDRVYGYTFGSGTRLTVV.

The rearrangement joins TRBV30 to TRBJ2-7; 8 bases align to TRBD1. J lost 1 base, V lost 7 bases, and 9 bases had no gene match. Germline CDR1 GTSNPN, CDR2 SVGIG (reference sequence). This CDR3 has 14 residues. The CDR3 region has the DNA TGTGCCTTACTCCCCGGGACAGGTTCCTACGAGCAGTACTTC. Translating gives CALLPGTGSYEQYF.

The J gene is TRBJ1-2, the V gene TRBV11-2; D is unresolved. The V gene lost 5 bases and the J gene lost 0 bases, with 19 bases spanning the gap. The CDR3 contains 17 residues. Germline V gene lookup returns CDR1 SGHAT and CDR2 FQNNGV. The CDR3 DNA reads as TGTGCCAGCAGCCCCCCGTTTTTTTTCCGCGCTAACTATGGCTACACCTTC. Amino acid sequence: CASSPPFFFRANYGYTF.

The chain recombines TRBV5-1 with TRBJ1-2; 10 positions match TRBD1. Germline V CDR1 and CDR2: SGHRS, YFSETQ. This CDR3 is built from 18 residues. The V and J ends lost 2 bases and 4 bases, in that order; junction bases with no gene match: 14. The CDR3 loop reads CASSFLLPRQGAIYGYTF. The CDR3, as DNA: TGCGCCAGCAGCTTCCTACTCCCTAGACAGGGGGCGATCTATGGCTACACCTTC.

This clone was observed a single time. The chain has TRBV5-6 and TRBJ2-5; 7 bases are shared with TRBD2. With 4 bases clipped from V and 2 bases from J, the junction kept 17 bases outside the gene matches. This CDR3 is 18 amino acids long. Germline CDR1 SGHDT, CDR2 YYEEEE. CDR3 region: CASSVHGTIPSYQETQYF. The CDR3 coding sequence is TGTGCCAGCAGCGTACACGGGACTATCCCCTCATATCAAGAGACCCAGTACTTC.

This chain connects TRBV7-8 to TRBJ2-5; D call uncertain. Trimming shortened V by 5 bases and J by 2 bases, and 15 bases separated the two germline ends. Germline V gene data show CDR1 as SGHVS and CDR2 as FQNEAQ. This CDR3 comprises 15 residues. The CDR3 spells CASSATFGRQETQYF. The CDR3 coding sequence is TGTGCCAGCAGCGCCACGTTTGGCAGACAAGAGACCCAGTACTTC. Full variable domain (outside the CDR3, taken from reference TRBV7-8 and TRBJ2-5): GAGVSQSPRYKVAKRGQDVALRCDPISGHVSLFWYQQALGQGPEFLTYFQNEAQLDKSGLPSDRFFAERPEGSVSTLKIQRTQQEDSAVYLCASSATFGRQETQYFGPGTRLLVL.

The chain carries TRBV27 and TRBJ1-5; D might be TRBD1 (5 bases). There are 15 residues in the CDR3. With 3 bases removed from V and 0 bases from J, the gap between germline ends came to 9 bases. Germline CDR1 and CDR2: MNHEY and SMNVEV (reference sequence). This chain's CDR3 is CASSLQGYSNQPQHF. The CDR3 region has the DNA TGTGCCAGCAGTTTGCAGGGTTATAGCAATCAGCCCCAGCATTTT.

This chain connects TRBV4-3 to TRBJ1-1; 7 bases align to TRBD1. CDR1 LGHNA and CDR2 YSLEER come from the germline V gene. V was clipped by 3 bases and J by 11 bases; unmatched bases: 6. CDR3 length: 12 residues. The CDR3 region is CASSQWDSGAFF. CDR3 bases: TGCGCCAGCAGCCAGTGGGACAGTGGGGCTTTCTTT.

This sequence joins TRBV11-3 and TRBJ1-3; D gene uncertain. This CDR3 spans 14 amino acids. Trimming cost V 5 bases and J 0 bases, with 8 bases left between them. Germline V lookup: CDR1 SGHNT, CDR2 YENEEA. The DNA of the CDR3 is TGTGCCAGCAGCGTGTTTAGCTCTGGAAACACCATATATTTT. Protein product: CASSVFSSGNTIYF.

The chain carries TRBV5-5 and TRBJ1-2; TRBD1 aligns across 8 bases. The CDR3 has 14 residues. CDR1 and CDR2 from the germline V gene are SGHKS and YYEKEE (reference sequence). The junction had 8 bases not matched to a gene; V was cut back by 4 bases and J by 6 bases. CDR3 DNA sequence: TGTGCCAGCAGCCGGACAGGGCAAGACGATGGCTACACCTTC. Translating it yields CASSRTGQDDGYTF.

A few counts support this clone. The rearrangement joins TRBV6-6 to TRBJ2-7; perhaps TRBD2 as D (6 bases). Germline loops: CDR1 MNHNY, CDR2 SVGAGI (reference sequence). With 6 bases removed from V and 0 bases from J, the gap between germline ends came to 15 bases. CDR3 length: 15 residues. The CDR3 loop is CASRIRDGSSYEQYF. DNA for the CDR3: TGTGCCAGCAGAATAAGGGACGGGAGCTCCTACGAGCAGTACTTC.

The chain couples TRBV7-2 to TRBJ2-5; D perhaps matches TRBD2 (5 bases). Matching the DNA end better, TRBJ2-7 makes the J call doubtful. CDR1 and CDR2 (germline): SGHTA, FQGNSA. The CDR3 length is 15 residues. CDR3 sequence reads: CASSPTRGSGYEQYF. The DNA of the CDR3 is TGTGCCAGCAGCCCGACTCGGGGATCGGGCTACGAGCAGTACTTC.

The CDR3 spells CASSTGVSGGYGYTF. CDR3 nucleotide sequence: TGCGCCAGCAGTACAGGGGTCAGCGGGGGCTATGGCTACACCTTC. The rearrangement links TRBV5-1 to TRBJ1-2; 7 bases agree with TRBD1. In germline, CDR1 is SGHRS, CDR2 YFSETQ. This CDR3 region has 15 residues. V gave up 5 bases and J gave up 4 bases; unmatched junction bases: 11.

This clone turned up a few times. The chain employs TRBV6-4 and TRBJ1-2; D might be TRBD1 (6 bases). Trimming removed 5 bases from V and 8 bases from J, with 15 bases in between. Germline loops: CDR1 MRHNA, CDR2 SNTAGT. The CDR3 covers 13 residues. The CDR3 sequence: CASSQQGFEGYTF. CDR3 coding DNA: TGTGCCAGCAGTCAACAGGGATTTGAAGGCTACACCTTC.

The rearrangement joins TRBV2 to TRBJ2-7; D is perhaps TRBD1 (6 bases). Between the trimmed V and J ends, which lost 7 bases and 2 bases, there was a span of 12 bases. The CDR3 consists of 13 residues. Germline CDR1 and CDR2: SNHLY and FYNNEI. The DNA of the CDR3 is TGTGCCAGCAACCCGGACAGAACCTACGAGCAGTACTTC. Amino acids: CASNPDRTYEQYF.

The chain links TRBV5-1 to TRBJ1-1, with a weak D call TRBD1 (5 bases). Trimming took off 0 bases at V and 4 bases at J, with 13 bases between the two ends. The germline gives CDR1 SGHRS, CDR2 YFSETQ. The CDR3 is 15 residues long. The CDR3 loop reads CASSLAGDSGTEAFF. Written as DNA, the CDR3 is TGCGCCAGCAGCTTGGCGGGGGACTCTGGCACTGAAGCTTTCTTT.

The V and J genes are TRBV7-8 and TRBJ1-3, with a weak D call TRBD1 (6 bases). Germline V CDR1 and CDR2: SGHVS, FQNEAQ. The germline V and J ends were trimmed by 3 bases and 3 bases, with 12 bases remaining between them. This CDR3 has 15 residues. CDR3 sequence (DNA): TGTGCCAGCAGCTTGGCCCGGGACATTGGAAACACCATATATTTT. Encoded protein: CASSLARDIGNTIYF. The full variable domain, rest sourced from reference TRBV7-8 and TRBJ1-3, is GAGVSQSPRYKVAKRGQDVALRCDPISGHVSLFWYQQALGQGPEFLTYFQNEAQLDKSGLPSDRFFAERPEGSVSTLKIQRTQQEDSAVYLCASSLARDIGNTIYFGEGSWLTVV.

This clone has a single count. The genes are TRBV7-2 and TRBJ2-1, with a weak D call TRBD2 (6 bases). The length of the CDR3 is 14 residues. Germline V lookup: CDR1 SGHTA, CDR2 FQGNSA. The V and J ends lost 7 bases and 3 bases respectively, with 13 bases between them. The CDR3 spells CASTPPGDYNEQFF. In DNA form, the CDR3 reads TGTGCCAGCACCCCCCCGGGGGACTACAATGAGCAGTTCTTC.